Listed here are 11 T cell receptor beta chains from one sample, sequenced in a study of T cell responses to AZD1222 COVID-19 vaccine. Assay used: immunoSEQ multiplex PCR; TCRdb lists only in-frame clones, some missing. The sample holds about 45,000 clones, around nine tenths seen once. This sample comprised peripheral blood, obtained 28 days after the second AZD1222 dose. These receptors all come from an adult who received the AZD1222 COVID-19 vaccine.

V and J are TRBV6-5 and TRBJ1-5; the D gene is possibly TRBD1 (5 bases). The V end lost 11 bases, the J end lost 0 bases, and 17 bases lay between the germline ends. The CDR3 covers 15 residues. The germline V gene has CDR1 MNHEY and CDR2 SVGAGI. DNA of the CDR3: TGTGCCCCACCCCCGACAGCCCATAGCAATCAGCCCCAGCATTTT. Its translation: CAPPPTAHSNQPQHF.

The chain uses TRBV19 and TRBJ1-5; D call uncertain. Germline assignment: CDR1 LNHDA and CDR2 SQIVND (reference sequence). V shed 2 bases and J shed 0 bases, with 11 bases lying between them. This CDR3 has 16 amino acids. CDR3 nucleotides: TGTGCCAGTAGTATAAGTTCGGTATATAGCAATCAGCCCCAGCATTTT. This gives the protein CASSISSVYSNQPQHF.

The J gene is TRBJ2-1, the V gene TRBV5-1; TRBD2 aligns across 10 bases. V trimming: 5 bases; J trimming: 2 bases; junction bases outside the gene matches: 4. The CDR3 has 15 residues. Germline loops: CDR1 SGHRS, CDR2 YFSETQ. The DNA of the CDR3 is TGCGCCAGCAGACGGACTAGCGGTACCTACAATGAGCAGTTCTTC. It specifies CASRRTSGTYNEQFF.

The CDR3 region is CASRPQENTEAFF. The CDR3 region has the DNA TGTGCCAGCAGACCCCAGGAGAACACTGAAGCTTTCTTT. The chain uses TRBV7-9 and TRBJ1-1; D is unresolved. CDR1 is SEHNR, CDR2 FQNEAQ, per germline (reference sequence). V lost 6 bases and J lost 1, with 9 bases in between. This CDR3 spans 13 amino acids.

This chain links TRBV6-5 with TRBJ1-1, with D unresolved. Germline V lookup: CDR1 MNHEY, CDR2 SVGAGI. CDR3 length equals 14 residues. Trimming removed 2 bases at V and 3 bases at J, with 10 bases between. The CDR3 loop is CASSYRLWDTEAFF. In DNA, the CDR3 is TGTGCCAGCAGTTACCGGTTATGGGACACTGAAGCTTTCTTT.

V gene TRBV2 combines with J gene TRBJ1-5, with a possible D match to TRBD1 (6 bases). Between the trimmed V and J ends, which lost 4 bases and 5 bases, there was a span of 9 bases. The CDR3 is 13 amino acids. Germline lookup yields CDR1 SNHLY and CDR2 FYNNEI. CDR3 region: CASSGDTYQPQHF. The CDR3 nucleotides are TGTGCCAGCAGTGGGGACACTTATCAGCCCCAGCATTTT.

The rearrangement joins TRBV6-5 to TRBJ2-7; tentative D call: TRBD2 (6 bases). This CDR3 contains 15 residues. Trimming removed 2 bases at V and 1 base at J, with 12 bases between. Germline-derived CDR1 and CDR2 are MNHEY and SVGAGI. The CDR3 DNA follows: TGTGCCAGCAGTTACCCCCGGACTATATCCTACGAGCAGTACTTC. Its protein is CASSYPRTISYEQYF.

The chain couples TRBV7-9 to TRBJ1-6; D unclear. The CDR3 loop spans 16 amino acids. Germline lookup yields CDR1 SEHNR and CDR2 FQNEAQ (reference sequence). Trimming took 2 bases from V and 0 from J, leaving 8 bases between them. The CDR3 nucleotides are TGTGCCAGCAGCTTATGGGTCAGCTCCTATAATTCACCCCTCCACTTT. Translation: CASSLWVSSYNSPLHF.

The chain employs TRBV9 and TRBJ2-3; TRBD2 agrees at 7 bases. The length of the CDR3 is 14 residues. Germline CDR1 reads SGDLS; CDR2 reads YYNGEE. The J segment lost 2 bases and the V segment lost 4 bases, leaving 4 bases of the junction unmatched. The CDR3, as DNA: TGTGCCAGCAGCCCCGGGACTACCACAGATACGCAGTATTTT. Its translation: CASSPGTTTDTQYF.

This chain connects TRBV19 to TRBJ2-2; weak D call: TRBD2 (5 bases). CDR1 and CDR2 from the germline V gene are LNHDA and SQIVND (reference sequence). The V and J ends lost 3 bases and 2 bases respectively, with 10 bases between them. This CDR3 has 15 amino acids. The CDR3 region is CASSINGVNTGELFF. The DNA for the CDR3 is TGTGCCAGTAGTATTAACGGGGTTAACACCGGGGAGCTGTTTTTT.

The chain recombines TRBV18 with TRBJ1-3, with D unclear. Germline CDR1 reads KGHSH; CDR2 reads LQKENI. This CDR3 is built from 16 residues. V was cut by 6 bases and J by 0 bases, with 15 bases left in between. The CDR3 DNA reads as TGTGCCAGCTCGCCGGTAGACACTGACTCTGGAAACACCATATATTTT. This encodes CASSPVDTDSGNTIYF.